The present T cell receptor beta chain was sequenced within a study of Ad26.COV2.S vaccination and SARS-CoV-2 variants. The table came from immunoSEQ multiplex PCR; TCRdb's copy has only in-frame clones and leaves some out. The sample holds about 180,000 clones, roughly 89% seen once. CDR3 size: 12 residues. The sample holds one count of this clone. What it binds is unknown. Regarding the study as a whole: Those who received vaccine or placebo ended up with similar non-spike TCR breadth.

Source: peripheral blood, taken after recovery from COVID-19. The receptor's source is a human donor who had recovered from COVID-19. The chain couples TRBV21-1 to TRBJ2-3. TRBV21-1 is a listed pseudogene. DNA for the CDR3: TGTGCCAGCAGGCCGCCCGCAGATACGCAGTATTTT. It is translated as CASRPPADTQYF.